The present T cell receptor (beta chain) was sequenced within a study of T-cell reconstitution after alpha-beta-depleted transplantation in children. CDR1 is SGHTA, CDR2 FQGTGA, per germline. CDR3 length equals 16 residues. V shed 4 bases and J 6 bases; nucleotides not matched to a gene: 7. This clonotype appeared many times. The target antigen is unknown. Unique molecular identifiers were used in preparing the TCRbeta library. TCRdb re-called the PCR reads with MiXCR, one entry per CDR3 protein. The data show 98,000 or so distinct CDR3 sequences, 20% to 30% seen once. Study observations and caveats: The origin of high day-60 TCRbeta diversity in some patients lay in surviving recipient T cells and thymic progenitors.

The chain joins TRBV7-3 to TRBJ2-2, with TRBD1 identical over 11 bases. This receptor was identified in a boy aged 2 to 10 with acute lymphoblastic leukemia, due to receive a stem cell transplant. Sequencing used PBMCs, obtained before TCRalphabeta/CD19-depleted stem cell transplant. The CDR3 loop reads CASSSRTGGTSGELFF. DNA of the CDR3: TGTGCCAGCAGCTCGCGGACAGGGGGCACCTCCGGGGAGCTGTTTTTT. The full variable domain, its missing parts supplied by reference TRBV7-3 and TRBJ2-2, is GAGVSQTPSNKVTEKGKYVELRCDPISGHTALYWYRQSLGQGPEFLIYFQGTGAADDSGLPNDRFFAVRPEGSVSTLKIQRTERGDSAVYLCASSSRTGGTSGELFFGEGSRLTVL.